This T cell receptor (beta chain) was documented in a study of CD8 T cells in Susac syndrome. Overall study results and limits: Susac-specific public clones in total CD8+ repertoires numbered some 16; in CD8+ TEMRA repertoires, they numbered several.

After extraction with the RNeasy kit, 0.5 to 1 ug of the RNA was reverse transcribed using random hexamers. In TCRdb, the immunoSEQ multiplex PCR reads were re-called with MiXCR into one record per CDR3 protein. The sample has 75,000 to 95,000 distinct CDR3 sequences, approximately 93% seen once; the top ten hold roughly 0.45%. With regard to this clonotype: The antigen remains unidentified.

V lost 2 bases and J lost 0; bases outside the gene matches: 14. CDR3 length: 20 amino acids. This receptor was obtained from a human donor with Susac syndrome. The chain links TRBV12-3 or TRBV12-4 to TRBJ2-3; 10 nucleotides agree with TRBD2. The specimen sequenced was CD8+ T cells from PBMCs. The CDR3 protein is CASSLRLAGDNTISTDTQYF. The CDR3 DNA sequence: TGTGCCAGCAGTTTAAGGCTAGCGGGGGATAACACCATTAGCACAGATACGCAGTATTTT.